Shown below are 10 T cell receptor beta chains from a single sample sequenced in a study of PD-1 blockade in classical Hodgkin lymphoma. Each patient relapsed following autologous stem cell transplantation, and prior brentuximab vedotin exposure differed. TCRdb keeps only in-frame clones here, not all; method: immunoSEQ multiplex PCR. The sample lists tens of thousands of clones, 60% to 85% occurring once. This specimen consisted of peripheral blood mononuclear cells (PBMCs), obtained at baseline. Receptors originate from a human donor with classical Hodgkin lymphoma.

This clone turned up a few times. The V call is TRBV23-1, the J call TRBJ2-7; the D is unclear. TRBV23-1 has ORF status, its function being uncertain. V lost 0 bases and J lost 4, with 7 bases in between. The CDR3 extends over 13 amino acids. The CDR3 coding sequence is TGCGCCAGCAGTCAATCTGGGAATTACGAGCAGTACTTC. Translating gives CASSQSGNYEQYF.

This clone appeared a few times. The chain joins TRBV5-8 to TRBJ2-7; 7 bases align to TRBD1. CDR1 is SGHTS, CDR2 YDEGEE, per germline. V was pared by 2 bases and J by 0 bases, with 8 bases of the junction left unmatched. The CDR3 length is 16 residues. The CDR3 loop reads CASSFGQVDSSYEQYF. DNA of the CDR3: TGTGCCAGCAGCTTCGGACAGGTAGATAGCTCCTACGAGCAGTACTTC. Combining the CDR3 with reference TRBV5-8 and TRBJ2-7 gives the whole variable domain EAGVTQSPTHLIKTRGQQATLRCSPISGHTSVYWYQQALGLGLQFLLWYDEGEERNRGNFPPRFSGRQFPNYSSELNVNALELEDSALYLCASSFGQVDSSYEQYFGPGTRLTVT.

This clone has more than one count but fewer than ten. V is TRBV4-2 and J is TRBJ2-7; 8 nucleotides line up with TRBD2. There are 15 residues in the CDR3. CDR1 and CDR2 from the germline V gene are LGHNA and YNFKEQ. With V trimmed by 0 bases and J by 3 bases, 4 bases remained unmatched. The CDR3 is CASSQDGTSGYEQYF. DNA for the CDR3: TGTGCCAGCAGCCAAGACGGCACTAGCGGCTACGAGCAGTACTTC.

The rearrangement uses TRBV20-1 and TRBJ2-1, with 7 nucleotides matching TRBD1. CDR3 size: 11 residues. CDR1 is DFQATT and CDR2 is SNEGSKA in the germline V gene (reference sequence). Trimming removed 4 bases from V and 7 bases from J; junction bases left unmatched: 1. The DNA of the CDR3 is TGCAGTGCTATGACAGGGAATGAGCAGTTCTTC. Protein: CSAMTGNEQFF.

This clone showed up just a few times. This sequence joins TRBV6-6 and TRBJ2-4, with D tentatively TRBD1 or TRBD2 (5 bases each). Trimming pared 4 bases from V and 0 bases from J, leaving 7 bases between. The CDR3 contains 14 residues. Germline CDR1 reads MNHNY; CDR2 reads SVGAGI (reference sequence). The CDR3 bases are TGTGCCAGCAGTTTAGGGACAGCCAAAAACATTCAGTACTTC. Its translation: CASSLGTAKNIQYF.

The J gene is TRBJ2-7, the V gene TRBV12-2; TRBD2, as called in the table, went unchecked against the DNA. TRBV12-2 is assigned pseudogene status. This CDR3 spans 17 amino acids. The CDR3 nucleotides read TGTGCAAGTCGCCGTTTGGAGCGGGAGGGCCTACCCTACGAGCAGTACTTC. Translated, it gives CASRRLEREGLPYEQYF.

CDR3 amino acids: CASGLVPIPRLAATRETQYF. CDR3 nucleotide sequence: TGTGCTAGTGGTTTGGTACCCATACCCCGACTAGCAGCCACGCGGGAGACCCAGTACTTC. The chain has TRBV12-5 and TRBJ2-5; 7 bases map to TRBD2. The ends lost 0 bases at V and 5 bases at J; junction bases unmatched: 21. In germline, CDR1 is LGHNT, CDR2 FRNRAP. The CDR3 is 20 amino acids.

The CDR3 coding sequence is TGCGCCAGCAGGGAGACAGGGTTCGAGCAGTACTTC. Residues: CASRETGFEQYF. This chain connects TRBV5-1 to TRBJ2-7; 7 bases are shared with TRBD1. The germline V gene has CDR1 SGHRS and CDR2 YFSETQ. This CDR3 region has 12 residues. Trimming took 5 bases from V and 6 from J; bases not matched to a gene: 5. The variable domain in full, with the rest retrieved from reference TRBV5-1 and TRBJ2-7, is KAGVTQTPRYLIKTRGQQVTLSCSPISGHRSVSWYQQTPGQGLQFLFEYFSETQRNKGNFPGRFSGRQFSNSRSEMNVSTLELGDSALYLCASRETGFEQYFGPGTRLTVT.

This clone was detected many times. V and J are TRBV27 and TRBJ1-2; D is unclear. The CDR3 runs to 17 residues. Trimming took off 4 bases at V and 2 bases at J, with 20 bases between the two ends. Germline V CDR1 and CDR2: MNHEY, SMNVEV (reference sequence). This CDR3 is CASSSVLAGSTNYGYTF. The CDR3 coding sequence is TGTGCCAGCAGTTCCGTCCTCGCGGGATCGACAAACTATGGCTACACCTTC.

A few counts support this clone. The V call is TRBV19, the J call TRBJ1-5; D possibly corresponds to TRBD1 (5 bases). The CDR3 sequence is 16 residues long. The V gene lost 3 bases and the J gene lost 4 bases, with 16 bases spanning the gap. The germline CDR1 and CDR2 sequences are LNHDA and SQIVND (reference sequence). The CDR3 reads CASSIGPGGLNQPQHF. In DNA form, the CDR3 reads TGTGCCAGTAGTATTGGGCCTGGGGGTTTGAATCAGCCCCAGCATTTT.